This T cell receptor beta chain was sequenced during a study of blood T cell repertoires in COVID-19. Libraries were prepared by immunoSEQ multiplex PCR; TCRdb keeps only in-frame clonotypes and omits some of them. This table has some 120,000 clones, about four fifths appearing once. Specimen: peripheral blood. These receptor sequences come from a human donor in a cohort sampled during active COVID-19.

This clone was detected a few times. The chain employs TRBV3-1 (or the pseudogene TRBV3-2) and TRBJ2-5; TRBD2 matches at 13 bases. Germline loops: CDR1 LGHDT, CDR2 YNNKEL (reference sequence). This CDR3 has 17 residues. The V and J ends lost 5 bases and 3 bases, in that order; junction bases with no gene match: 9. CDR3 DNA sequence: TGTGCCAGCAGCTCACGGACTAGCGGGGGAGATAAAGAGACCCAGTACTTC. Its translation is CASSSRTSGGDKETQYF.